The sequence of this T cell receptor (beta chain) was determined in a study of blood T cell repertoires in COVID-19. Study in general: Sample material is recorded as cDNA or gDNA derived from T cells, B-cell-depleted T cells, or PBMCs.

Here immunoSEQ multiplex PCR was the method, and the copy in TCRdb shows in-frame clones only, minus some. This sample has about 360,000 clones; approximately 86% occur once, and the top ten carry around 7.4%. This CDR3 has 14 amino acids. Between the trimmed V and J ends, which lost 5 bases and 3 bases, there was a span of 11 bases. The V gene's germline CDR1 is SEHNR and CDR2 FQNEAQ (reference sequence). Sequencing was done on a sample of peripheral blood. This receptor was obtained from a woman aged 55-70 years with COVID-19, enrolled during active disease. J is TRBJ1-5 and V is TRBV7-9, with D possibly matching TRBD1 (5 bases). The CDR3 reads CASSVQENNQPQHF. DNA for the CDR3: TGTGCCAGCAGCGTACAGGAAAACAATCAGCCCCAGCATTTT.